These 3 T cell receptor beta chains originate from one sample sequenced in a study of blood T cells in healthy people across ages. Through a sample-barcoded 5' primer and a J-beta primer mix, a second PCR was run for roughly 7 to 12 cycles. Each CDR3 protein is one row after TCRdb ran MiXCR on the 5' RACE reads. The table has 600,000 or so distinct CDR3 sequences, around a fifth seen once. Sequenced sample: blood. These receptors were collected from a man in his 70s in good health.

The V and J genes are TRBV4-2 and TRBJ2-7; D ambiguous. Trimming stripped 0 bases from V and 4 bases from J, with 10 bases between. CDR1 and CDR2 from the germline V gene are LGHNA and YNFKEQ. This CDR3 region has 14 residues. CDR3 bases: TGTGCCAGCAGCCAAGATCTCGGTTTATACGAGCAGTACTTC. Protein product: CASSQDLGLYEQYF.

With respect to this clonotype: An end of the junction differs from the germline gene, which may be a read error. CDR3 coding DNA: TGCAGTGCTAGAGATACGGGGAGGGAGACCCAGCACTTC. It is translated as CSARDTGRETQHF. The chain uses TRBV20-1 and TRBJ2-5, with 7 bases fitting TRBD2. The germline CDR1 and CDR2 sequences are DFQATT and SNEGSKA (reference sequence). CDR3 length: 13 amino acids.

The CDR3 is CASTLGAATDTQYF. The CDR3, as DNA: TGTGCCAGCACCCTGGGGGCTGCAACAGATACGCAGTATTTT. The genes are TRBV7-2 and TRBJ2-3; weak D call: TRBD1 (6 bases). The germline V gene has CDR1 SGHTA and CDR2 FQGNSA. Trimming removed 7 bases from V and 3 bases from J, with 14 bases in between. The CDR3 has 14 residues.